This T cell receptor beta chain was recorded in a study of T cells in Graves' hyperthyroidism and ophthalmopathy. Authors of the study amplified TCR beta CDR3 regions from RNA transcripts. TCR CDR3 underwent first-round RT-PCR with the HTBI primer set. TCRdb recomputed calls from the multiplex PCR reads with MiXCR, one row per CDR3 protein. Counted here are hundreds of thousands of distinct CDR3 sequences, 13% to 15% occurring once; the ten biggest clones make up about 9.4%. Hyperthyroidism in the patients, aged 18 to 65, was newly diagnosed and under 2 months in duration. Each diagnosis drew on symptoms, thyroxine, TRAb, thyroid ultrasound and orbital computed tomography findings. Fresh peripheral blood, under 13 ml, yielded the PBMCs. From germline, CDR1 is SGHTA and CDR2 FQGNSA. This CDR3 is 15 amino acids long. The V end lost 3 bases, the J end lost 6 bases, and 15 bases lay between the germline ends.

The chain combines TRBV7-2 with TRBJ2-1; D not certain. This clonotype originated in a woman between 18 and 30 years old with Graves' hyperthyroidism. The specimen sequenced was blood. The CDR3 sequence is CASSLSGRLGNEQFF. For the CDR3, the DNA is TGTGCCAGCAGCTTGTCAGGACGTCTGGGCAATGAGCAGTTCTTC.